Listed here are 16 T cell receptor beta chains from one sample, sequenced in a study of cytomegalovirus exposure and HLA in healthy donors. The PCR was carried out with 60 Vbeta primers and 13 Jbeta primers. The assay was immunoSEQ multiplex PCR, and TCRdb's table has in-frame clones only and misses some. The repertoire includes some 100,000 clones, roughly 80% of them detected once, and about 5% sits in the top ten. Sequencing was performed on PBMCs. The receptors originated from a man over 45 in good health and CMV-seropositive.

The chain couples TRBV28 to TRBJ1-3; possible D gene TRBD1, 5 bases. The ends were cut back, 1 base at V and 1 base at J, with 11 bases in the middle. Germline-derived CDR1 and CDR2 are MDHEN and SYDVKM. This CDR3 has 16 amino acids. CDR3 sequence (DNA): TGTGCCAGCAGTTTATCAGGGTTCCGTTCTGGAAACACCATATATTTT. Translation gives CASSLSGFRSGNTIYF.

This clone is a singleton in its sample. This sequence joins TRBV6-5 and TRBJ1-2; unclear D gene. V was trimmed by 6 bases and J by 7 bases, leaving 18 bases between them. The germline V gene has CDR1 MNHEY and CDR2 SVGAGI. This CDR3 is 14 amino acids long. CDR3 sequence (DNA): TGTGCCAGCAGCCCCCAGACTCCCGGAGTTGGCTACACCTTC. Amino acids: CASSPQTPGVGYTF.

The chain employs TRBV19 and TRBJ2-7, with D tentatively TRBD1 (5 bases). This CDR3 region has 13 residues. V lost 5 bases and J lost 6, with 14 bases in between. Germline V lookup: CDR1 LNHDA, CDR2 SQIVND (reference sequence). For the CDR3, the DNA is TGTGCCAGTAGTCCCCCTGACCAGGGCGAGCAGTACTTC. Its protein is CASSPPDQGEQYF.

The gene calls are TRBV10-2 and TRBJ2-1, with D possibly matching TRBD2 (5 bases). This CDR3 is 13 amino acids long. From germline, CDR1 is WSHSY and CDR2 SAAADI. The V end lost 6 bases, the J end lost 12 bases, and 18 bases lay between the germline ends. The CDR3: CASSSSFGIWQFF. The DNA of the CDR3 is TGCGCCAGCAGCTCTAGCTTCGGCATATGGCAGTTCTTC.

The J gene is TRBJ1-6, the V gene TRBV18; D is unresolved. This CDR3 has 13 residues. V dropped 8 bases and J dropped 7 bases, with 12 bases sitting between them. From germline, CDR1 is KGHSH and CDR2 LQKENI. CDR3 in amino acids: CASRELWNSPLHF. DNA for the CDR3: TGTGCCAGCCGGGAGTTGTGGAATTCACCCCTCCACTTT.

V gene TRBV7-9 combines with J gene TRBJ2-5; 8 positions agree with TRBD1. CDR1 and CDR2 from the germline V gene are SEHNR and FQNEAQ (reference sequence). V shed 3 bases, J shed 2 bases, and the junction held 5 bases outside the gene matches. The length of the CDR3 is 15 residues. CDR3 residues: CASSLGDRYQETQYF. In DNA form, the CDR3 reads TGTGCCAGCAGCTTGGGGGACAGGTATCAAGAGACCCAGTACTTC.

This clone has more than one count but fewer than ten. This chain joins TRBV11-3 and TRBJ1-1; D is ambiguous. This CDR3 region has 14 residues. Between the trimmed V and J ends, which lost 0 bases and 1 base, there was a span of 6 bases. The germline V gene encodes CDR1 SGHNT and CDR2 YENEEA. CDR3 sequence (DNA): TGTGCCAGCAGCTTAGATGGCAGGAACACTGAAGCTTTCTTT. Translated, it gives CASSLDGRNTEAFF.

This chain connects TRBV6-5 to TRBJ1-6; D possibly corresponds to TRBD1 (6 bases). The CDR3 runs to 15 residues. With 6 bases removed from V and 10 bases from J, the gap between germline ends came to 19 bases. The germline gives CDR1 MNHEY, CDR2 SVGAGI. In DNA form, the CDR3 reads TGTGCCAGCAGCGGACTGGCAGGGGAGGGATCACCCCTCCACTTT. This encodes CASSGLAGEGSPLHF.

This clone was observed a handful of times. V gene TRBV4-2 combines with J gene TRBJ2-7; D gene ambiguous. The V end was cut by 4 bases, the J end by 2 bases, with 3 bases between. This CDR3 spans 11 amino acids. Germline V lookup: CDR1 LGHNA, CDR2 YNFKEQ. Here the CDR3 reads CASSPAYEQYF. The DNA for the CDR3 is TGTGCCAGCAGCCCTGCCTACGAGCAGTACTTC.

The chain couples TRBV29-1 to TRBJ1-5; 9 bases are shared with TRBD1. The ends lost 7 bases at V and 6 bases at J; junction bases unmatched: 10. The CDR3 is 14 amino acids. Per the germline V gene, CDR1 is SQVTM and CDR2 is ANQGSEA. DNA of the CDR3: TGCAGCGCGATACAGGGGGCCGTAGGTCAGCCCCAGCATTTT. Translated, it gives CSAIQGAVGQPQHF.

V is TRBV28 and J is TRBJ2-1, with TRBD2 matching 9 bases. The CDR3 contains 15 residues. With V trimmed by 2 bases and J by 2 bases, 1 base remained unmatched. Germline lookup yields CDR1 MDHEN and CDR2 SYDVKM. The CDR3 nucleotides are TGTGCCAGCAGTTTAGGCGGGGGGGCCTACAATGAGCAGTTCTTC. It specifies CASSLGGGAYNEQFF.

The chain couples TRBV5-4 to TRBJ2-5; possible D gene TRBD2, 6 bases. The germline CDR1 and CDR2 sequences are SGHNT and YYREEE (reference sequence). The CDR3 spans 15 residues. V lost 2 bases to trimming and J lost 1 base, with 12 bases between them. The CDR3 bases are TGTGCCAGCAGCTTAGGGCAGGGAGGCCAAGAGACCCAGTACTTC. Translating it yields CASSLGQGGQETQYF.

This chain links TRBV7-9 with TRBJ2-5, with 11 bases matching TRBD2. The closer fit of TRBJ2-7 to the DNA end suggests the J call may be wrong. This CDR3 is built from 15 residues. From germline, CDR1 is SEHNR and CDR2 FQNEAQ (reference sequence). CDR3 region: CASSPGTSGPYEQYF. In nucleotides, the CDR3 is TGTGCCAGCAGCCCCGGGACTAGCGGACCCTACGAGCAGTACTTC.

The chain is built from TRBV7-9 and TRBJ2-7; D is ambiguous. The V and J ends lost 1 base and 0 bases respectively, with 7 bases between them. The CDR3 loop spans 14 amino acids. CDR1 is SEHNR, CDR2 FQNEAQ, per germline (reference sequence). This CDR3 reads CASSLVGRSYEQYF. CDR3 nucleotides: TGTGCCAGCAGCTTAGTTGGGCGCTCCTACGAGCAGTACTTC. The variable domain in full, completed from reference TRBV7-9 and TRBJ2-7, reads DTGVSQNPRHKITKRGQNVTFRCDPISEHNRLYWYRQTLGQGPEFLTYFQNEAQLEKSRLLSDRFSAERPKGSFSTLEIQRTEQGDSAMYLCASSLVGRSYEQYFGPGTRLTVT.

This chain uses TRBV9 with TRBJ2-6; no reliable D call. V lost 0 bases and J lost 2, with 12 bases in between. Looked up from germline, CDR1 is SGDLS and CDR2 is YYNGEE. The CDR3 is made up of 17 amino acids. CDR3 region: CASSVGARFAGANVLTF. The DNA for the CDR3 is TGTGCCAGCAGCGTAGGAGCCCGATTCGCTGGGGCCAACGTCCTGACTTTC. The full variable domain, its missing parts supplied by reference TRBV9 and TRBJ2-6, is DSGVTQTPKHLITATGQRVTLRCSPRSGDLSVYWYQQSLDQGLQFLIQYYNGEERAKGNILERFSAQQFPDLHSELNLSSLELGDSALYFCASSVGARFAGANVLTFGAGSRLTVL.

The chain couples TRBV10-3 to TRBJ2-3; 8 nucleotides match TRBD2. Trimming removed 6 bases from V and 1 base from J; junction bases left unmatched: 6. The CDR3 has 15 amino acids. CDR1 is ENHRY and CDR2 is SYGVKD in the germline V gene. The CDR3 loop reads CAIRGAGDGTDTQYF. CDR3 sequence (DNA): TGTGCCATCAGGGGAGCGGGGGATGGCACAGATACGCAGTATTTT.